These T cell receptor beta chains were read from a single sample in a study of blood T cell repertoires in COVID-19. Sequencing was performed with immunoSEQ multiplex PCR; in TCRdb, only in-frame clones are kept and a portion is missing. The sample lists about 110,000 clones, 70% to 75% seen once, with approximately 0.9% in the top ten. The sample consisted of peripheral blood. These receptors were obtained from a human donor with acute or convalescent COVID-19. The donor label of this sample is uncertain. The CDR3 runs from the conserved cysteine through the conserved F or W. D genes are given only for firm matches. Some rows mark clone size as missing; the rest say once, few, many or name a class of expanded clone.

d_call: .
v_call: TRBV7-2
clone_size: .
j_call: TRBJ1-3
cdr3_nt: TGTGCCAGCAGCGCGGGTGGGCCGCTCTCTGGAAACACCATATATTTT
cdr3_aa: CASSAGGPLSGNTIYF

d_call: .
v_call: TRBV27
clone_size: few
j_call: TRBJ1-2
cdr3_nt: TGTGCCAGCAGTTTTGGTCCGGACTATGGCTACACCTTC
cdr3_aa: CASSFGPDYGYTF

d_call: .
v_call: TRBV9
clone_size: .
j_call: TRBJ1-3
cdr3_nt: TGTGCCAGCAGTCTAGCATCTGGAAACACCATATATTTT
cdr3_aa: CASSLASGNTIYF

d_call: .
v_call: TRBV24-1
clone_size: few
j_call: TRBJ1-1
cdr3_nt: TGTGCCACCAGTGCCAGGGCTTATTTCTCCCGCACTGAAGCTTTCTTT
cdr3_aa: CATSARAYFSRTEAFF

d_call: TRBD1
v_call: TRBV7-9
clone_size: .
j_call: TRBJ2-2
cdr3_nt: TGTGCCAGCAGCCCCAGGGGGCCGAACACCGGGGAGCTGTTTTTT
cdr3_aa: CASSPRGPNTGELFF

d_call: TRBD1
v_call: TRBV6-5
clone_size: .
j_call: TRBJ1-4
cdr3_nt: TGTGCCACCAGGGGACAGAATAATGAAAAACTGTTTTTT
cdr3_aa: CATRGQNNEKLFF

d_call: .
v_call: TRBV3-1/TRBV3-2
clone_size: .
j_call: TRBJ1-3
cdr3_nt: TGTGCCAGCAGCCAAGGGGGCATCACTGGAAACACCATATATTTT
cdr3_aa: CASSQGGITGNTIYF

d_call: .
v_call: TRBV4-1
clone_size: .
j_call: TRBJ1-5
cdr3_nt: TGCGCCAGCAGTCTTTCCGGGGTCAGAGGGCCTCAGCCCCAGCATTTT
cdr3_aa: CASSLSGVRGPQPQHF

d_call: .
v_call: TRBV3-1/TRBV3-2
clone_size: .
j_call: TRBJ2-3
cdr3_nt: TGTGCCAGCAGCCACTCTAGTACGCAGTATTTT
cdr3_aa: CASSHSSTQYF

d_call: .
v_call: TRBV4-1
clone_size: few
j_call: TRBJ1-6
cdr3_nt: TGCGCCAGCAGCCAATCCCCTCTGGAGTCACCCCTCCACTTT
cdr3_aa: CASSQSPLESPLHF

d_call: .
v_call: TRBV10-1
clone_size: .
j_call: TRBJ2-4
cdr3_nt: TGCGCCAGCAGTGAGTCGCGAGGGAAAGCCAAAAACATTCAGTACTTC
cdr3_aa: CASSESRGKAKNIQYF

d_call: TRBD1
v_call: TRBV11-2
clone_size: few
j_call: TRBJ1-6
cdr3_nt: TGTGCCAGCAGCGCAGGGGGTAATTCACCCCTCCACTTT
cdr3_aa: CASSAGGNSPLHF

d_call: .
v_call: TRBV11-2
clone_size: .
j_call: TRBJ1-4
cdr3_nt: TGTGCCAGCAGCTTAGATCAGGGAGGACTGGATGAAAAACTGTTTTTT
cdr3_aa: CASSLDQGGLDEKLFF

d_call: .
v_call: TRBV5-5
clone_size: .
j_call: TRBJ2-7
cdr3_nt: TGTGCCAGCACCCCTCGTCAGGGGCAGAGCTCCTACGAGCAGTACTTC
cdr3_aa: CASTPRQGQSSYEQYF

d_call: .
v_call: TRBV6-4
clone_size: few
j_call: TRBJ2-7
cdr3_nt: TGTGCCAGCAGCGACCTGCCCCAGGGAAACTACGAGCAGTACTTC
cdr3_aa: CASSDLPQGNYEQYF

d_call: .
v_call: TRBV19
clone_size: .
j_call: TRBJ2-1
cdr3_nt: TGTGCCAGTAGTATACTAGTAAACAATGAGCAGTTCTTC
cdr3_aa: CASSILVNNEQFF

d_call: TRBD2
v_call: TRBV9
clone_size: .
j_call: TRBJ2-1
cdr3_nt: TGTGCCAGCAGTCGGCAGCGGGGGGGCCACAATGAGCAGTTCTTC
cdr3_aa: CASSRQRGGHNEQFF

d_call: TRBD1
v_call: TRBV19
clone_size: .
j_call: TRBJ1-2
cdr3_nt: TGTGCCAGTACCGAAGACAGGGCTGCTTACTATGGCTACACCTTC
cdr3_aa: CASTEDRAAYYGYTF

d_call: .
v_call: TRBV3-1/TRBV3-2
clone_size: once
j_call: TRBJ1-1
cdr3_nt: TGTGCCAGCAGCCAAGGAAGGACAGTTTCGAACACTGAAGCTTTCTTT
cdr3_aa: CASSQGRTVSNTEAFF

d_call: .
v_call: TRBV2
clone_size: .
j_call: TRBJ2-1
cdr3_nt: TGTGCCAGCAGTGATCAGGGTCGGGAGCAGTTCTTC
cdr3_aa: CASSDQGREQFF

d_call: .
v_call: TRBV3-1/TRBV3-2
clone_size: few
j_call: TRBJ1-2
cdr3_nt: TGTGCCAGCAGCCTGACAGAAAACTATGGCTACACCTTC
cdr3_aa: CASSLTENYGYTF

d_call: .
v_call: TRBV7-8
clone_size: .
j_call: TRBJ2-5
cdr3_nt: TGTGCCAGCAGCCGACTAGAAGAGACCCAGTACTTC
cdr3_aa: CASSRLEETQYF

d_call: .
v_call: TRBV20-1
clone_size: .
j_call: TRBJ2-5
cdr3_nt: TGCAGTGTAGCCCCCCAAGAGACCCAGTACTTC
cdr3_aa: CSVAPQETQYF

d_call: .
v_call: TRBV30
clone_size: .
j_call: TRBJ2-3
cdr3_nt: TGTGCCCATTTGGGGGCCGGGCAAGATACGCAGTATTTT
cdr3_aa: CAHLGAGQDTQYF

d_call: TRBD1
v_call: TRBV7-9
clone_size: .
j_call: TRBJ2-1
cdr3_nt: TGTGCCAGCAGCCGGGGGACAGGGGGAAATGAGCAGTTCTTC
cdr3_aa: CASSRGTGGNEQFF

d_call: .
v_call: TRBV5-1
clone_size: .
j_call: TRBJ2-5
cdr3_nt: TGCGCCAGCAGCCCCCCCGGGTCGCGGAACCAAGAGACCCAGTACTTC
cdr3_aa: CASSPPGSRNQETQYF

d_call: .
v_call: TRBV6-5
clone_size: .
j_call: TRBJ1-2
cdr3_nt: TGTGCCAGCAGTTACCTGGGGGAGGATGGCTACACCTTC
cdr3_aa: CASSYLGEDGYTF

d_call: .
v_call: TRBV19
clone_size: .
j_call: TRBJ2-5
cdr3_nt: TGTGCCAGTAGTATAGAGGGGGGGCCCCAGCACGGGACCCAGTACTTC
cdr3_aa: CASSIEGGPQHGTQYF

d_call: .
v_call: TRBV2
clone_size: .
j_call: TRBJ1-5
cdr3_nt: TGTGCCAGCATGGAGGAGGGGAACCATCAGCCCCAGCATTTT
cdr3_aa: CASMEEGNHQPQHF

d_call: TRBD1
v_call: TRBV18
clone_size: .
j_call: TRBJ2-7
cdr3_nt: TGTGCCAGCTCACGCGGACAGGGGGCGTACTACGAGCAGTACTTC
cdr3_aa: CASSRGQGAYYEQYF

d_call: .
v_call: TRBV7-9
clone_size: .
j_call: TRBJ2-6
cdr3_nt: TGTGCCAGCAGCCCCTGGGGCGGGGGCCTAAACTCTGGGGCCAACGTCCTGACTTTC
cdr3_aa: CASSPWGGGLNSGANVLTF

d_call: .
v_call: TRBV6-6
clone_size: few
j_call: TRBJ2-2
cdr3_nt: TGTGCCAGCAGACTACAGGGTCTGGCCGGGGAGCTGTTTTTT
cdr3_aa: CASRLQGLAGELFF

d_call: TRBD1
v_call: TRBV6-6
clone_size: .
j_call: TRBJ1-3
cdr3_nt: TGTGCCAGCAGTCAGACGACAGGGCCAAGCTCTGGAAACACCATATATTTT
cdr3_aa: CASSQTTGPSSGNTIYF

d_call: .
v_call: TRBV6-5
clone_size: .
j_call: TRBJ2-1
cdr3_nt: TGTGCCACCACGAGGGACAATGAGCAGTTCTTC
cdr3_aa: CATTRDNEQFF

d_call: TRBD2
v_call: TRBV2
clone_size: few
j_call: TRBJ2-3
cdr3_nt: TGTGCCAGCAGTGAAGCGCCCTTAGCGGGGGTTACCACAGATACGCAGTATTTT
cdr3_aa: CASSEAPLAGVTTDTQYF

d_call: TRBD1
v_call: TRBV6-4
clone_size: .
j_call: TRBJ2-3
cdr3_nt: TGTGCCAGCAGTGAAGGACAGGGGGCAACAGATACGCAGTATTTT
cdr3_aa: CASSEGQGATDTQYF

d_call: .
v_call: TRBV5-1
clone_size: .
j_call: TRBJ2-3
cdr3_nt: TGCGCCAGCAGCTCCGACGGGGGAGCAGATACGCAGTATTTT
cdr3_aa: CASSSDGGADTQYF

d_call: TRBD2
v_call: TRBV3-1/TRBV3-2
clone_size: few
j_call: TRBJ2-3
cdr3_nt: TGTGCCAGCAGCCAAGATCGGGGTAGCGGGGGCCAATCTAGCACAGATACGCAGTATTTT
cdr3_aa: CASSQDRGSGGQSSTDTQYF

d_call: .
v_call: TRBV6-2/TRBV6-3
clone_size: .
j_call: TRBJ1-1
cdr3_nt: TGTGCCAGCAGTCCCCGCGTGAACACTGAAGCTTTCTTT
cdr3_aa: CASSPRVNTEAFF